This entry features one T cell receptor beta chain sequence. With 3 bases removed from V and 7 bases from J, the gap between germline ends came to 13 bases. Germline CDR1 reads LNHDA; CDR2 reads SQIVND (reference sequence). This CDR3 spans 14 amino acids. These data originate in a study of blood T cell repertoires in COVID-19. Across the study: The origin of the acute and convalescent COVID-19 samples was the United States, Italy and Spain. PBMCs, B-cell-depleted T cells, or T cells provided the cDNA or gDNA that made up the material.

Per the original data handling: The assay estimated nucleated cells by amplifying reference gene primers. The assay was immunoSEQ multiplex PCR, and TCRdb's table has in-frame clones only and misses some. The V and J calls and the clone size are those of that table, but D and trimming were determined from the DNA. The sample yields about 100,000 clones, around nine tenths seen once. The chain employs TRBV19 and TRBJ1-5, with D tentatively TRBD1 (5 bases). Sequencing input: peripheral blood. The receptor was isolated from a man aged 45-65 years with active or convalescent COVID-19. This CDR3 is CASSMLRGWQPQHF. CDR3 nucleotide sequence: TGTGCCAGTAGTATGCTCCGGGGGTGGCAGCCCCAGCATTTT.